A single sample is the source of the 30 T cell receptor beta chains below, sequenced in a study of blood T cell repertoires in COVID-19. Generated by immunoSEQ multiplex PCR, the TCRdb table keeps only in-frame clones and is missing some. The sample lists some 260,000 clones; more than 70% were seen once. Sequencing was carried out using peripheral blood. The origin of the receptors is a woman aged 40-49 years who had recovered from COVID-19.

The chain joins TRBV18 to TRBJ2-7; possible D gene TRBD1, 7 bases. Germline CDR1 and CDR2: KGHSH and LQKENI. The CDR3 sequence is 14 residues long. The ends were cut back, 6 bases at V and 5 bases at J, with 17 bases in the middle. The CDR3 nucleotides are TGTGCCAGCTCGCCCCGACAGGGAGGAAACGAGCAGTACTTC. It codes for CASSPRQGGNEQYF.

Details on this clone: One junction end disagrees with the germline gene, perhaps due to a read error. This chain joins TRBV5-1 and TRBJ2-1; a weak D match, TRBD2 (6 bases). The CDR3 covers 13 residues. Germline CDR1 reads SGHRS; CDR2 reads YFSETQ. The CDR3 region has the DNA TGCGCCAGCAGCCGGGACTCCGACAATGAGCAGTTCTTC. Translating gives CASSRDSDNEQFF.

The V and J genes are TRBV10-2 and TRBJ1-6, with TRBD1 matching 8 bases. Germline trimming cut 4 bases from V and 6 bases from J; bases unmatched to any gene: 8. The CDR3 covers 16 residues. CDR1 and CDR2 (germline): WSHSY, SAAADI. CDR3 amino acids: CASSVLRTGRNSPLHF. CDR3 nucleotides: TGCGCCAGCAGTGTGCTCCGGACAGGGCGTAATTCACCCCTCCACTTT.

The J gene is TRBJ2-7, the V gene TRBV6-2 or TRBV6-3, with D maybe TRBD1 (5 bases). CDR1 and CDR2 from the germline V gene are MNHEY and SVGEGT. V gave up 0 bases and J gave up 2 bases, with 20 bases separating them. The CDR3 covers 18 residues. The CDR3 reads CASSYSFSRKWGPYEQYF. In nucleotides, the CDR3 is TGTGCCAGCAGTTACTCGTTTTCGAGGAAGTGGGGCCCCTACGAGCAGTACTTC.

The CDR3 here is CASSRSTGQIAKNIQYF. CDR3 sequence (DNA): TGTGCCAGCAGTCGATCGACAGGCCAGATAGCCAAAAACATTCAGTACTTC. This chain uses TRBV6-6 with TRBJ2-4; D is possibly TRBD1 (6 bases). Germline V CDR1 and CDR2: MNHNY, SVGAGI (reference sequence). The CDR3 runs 17 residues. Trimming took off 5 bases at V and 0 bases at J, with 17 bases between the two ends.

This clone was seen a few times. The rearrangement uses TRBV27 and TRBJ2-2; 8 bases match TRBD1. This CDR3 comprises 14 residues. The germline gives CDR1 MNHEY, CDR2 SMNVEV (reference sequence). Trimming removed 5 bases from V and 5 bases from J; junction bases left unmatched: 4. For the CDR3, the DNA is TGTGCCAGCAGTATTCGACAGGGGACCGGGGAGCTGTTTTTT. Amino acids: CASSIRQGTGELFF.

V usage is TRBV11-3 and J usage is TRBJ1-3, with a possible D match to TRBD1 (6 bases). Germline CDR1 reads SGHNT; CDR2 reads YENEEA. This CDR3 region has 15 residues. The ends were cut back, 5 bases at V and 4 bases at J, with 15 bases in the middle. The CDR3 region is CASSPGGARGNTIYF. CDR3 DNA: TGTGCCAGCAGCCCTGGGGGGGCGCGAGGAAACACCATATATTTT. Filled out from reference TRBV11-3 and TRBJ1-3, the complete variable domain reads EAGVVQSPRYKIIEKKQPVAFWCNPISGHNTLYWYLQNLGQGPELLIRYENEEAVDDSQLPKDRFSAERLKGVDSTLKIQPAELGDSAVYLCASSPGGARGNTIYFGEGSWLTVV.

V and J are TRBV6-5 and TRBJ2-7, with TRBD2 as a possible D gene (6 bases). Trimming pared 2 bases from V and 0 bases from J, leaving 11 bases between. Germline V lookup: CDR1 MNHEY, CDR2 SVGAGI. The CDR3 runs to 15 residues. The CDR3 reads CASSYRAGNSYEQYF. The CDR3 DNA sequence: TGTGCCAGCAGTTACCGTGCGGGGAACTCCTACGAGCAGTACTTC.

The chain is built from TRBV19 and TRBJ1-6; TRBD1 matches 8 bases. This CDR3 is built from 13 residues. CDR1 LNHDA and CDR2 SQIVND come from the germline V gene (reference sequence). Trimming at V came to 7 bases and at J to 8 bases, leaving 4 bases not matched to a gene. The CDR3 reads CASMDRVDSPLHF. The DNA for the CDR3 is TGTGCCAGTATGGACAGGGTGGATTCACCCCTCCACTTT. The full variable domain, in which reference TRBV19 and TRBJ1-6 provide the parts outside the CDR3, is DGGITQSPKYLFRKEGQNVTLSCEQNLNHDAMYWYRQDPGQGLRLIYYSQIVNDFQKGDIAEGYSVSREKKESFPLTVTSAQKNPTAFYLCASMDRVDSPLHFGNGTRLTVT.

The gene calls are TRBV24-1 and TRBJ2-1; TRBD2 agrees at 9 bases. With V trimmed by 3 bases and J by 9 bases, 8 bases remained unmatched. CDR3 size: 15 residues. Germline V gene sequence: CDR1 KGHDR, CDR2 SFDVKD. The CDR3 loop is CATSDGLAWVGEQFF. DNA for the CDR3: TGTGCCACCAGTGATGGACTAGCGTGGGTAGGTGAGCAGTTCTTC.

As concerns this clone: Other DNA sequences in this sample translate to the same CDR3. The V and J genes are TRBV19 and TRBJ2-7; 7 bases map to TRBD1. CDR1 and CDR2 (germline): LNHDA, SQIVND (reference sequence). The CDR3 covers 14 residues. J lost 3 bases, V lost 1 base, and 3 bases had no gene match. CDR3 in amino acids: CASSIVAGGYEQYF. The CDR3 DNA sequence: TGTGCCAGTAGTATAGTAGCAGGGGGCTACGAGCAGTACTTC.

The chain has TRBV15 and TRBJ1-4, with D possibly matching TRBD1 (6 bases). Germline CDR1 LNHNV, CDR2 YYDKDF (reference sequence). CDR3 length equals 15 residues. Trimming took off 5 bases at V and 7 bases at J, with 17 bases between the two ends. The CDR3 DNA reads TGTGCCACCAGCCGTGAGGGGGGGCGGGGTGAAAAACTGTTTTTT. Translation gives CATSREGGRGEKLFF. Together with reference TRBV15 and TRBJ1-4, the CDR3 gives the full variable domain: DAMVIQNPRYQVTQFGKPVTLSCSQTLNHNVMYWYQQKSSQAPKLLFHYYDKDFNNEADTPDNFQSRRPNTSFCFLDIRSPGLGDTAMYLCATSREGGRGEKLFFGSGTQLSVL.

The genes are TRBV10-1 and TRBJ2-1; D is unclear. This CDR3 comprises 14 residues. The V and J ends lost 2 bases and 0 bases respectively, with 5 bases between them. Germline CDR1 WNHNN, CDR2 SYGVQD (reference sequence). The CDR3 sequence is CASSELSSYNEQFF. In DNA form, the CDR3 reads TGCGCCAGCAGTGAGCTGAGCTCCTACAATGAGCAGTTCTTC.

The sample holds a few counts of this clone. The rearrangement links TRBV19 to TRBJ2-3, with 7 bases that match TRBD1. CDR3 length equals 14 residues. V shed 6 bases and J 2 bases; nucleotides not matched to a gene: 5. Per the germline V gene, CDR1 is LNHDA and CDR2 is SQIVND (reference sequence). This CDR3 is CASRKQGLTDTQYF. The CDR3 bases are TGTGCCAGTAGAAAACAGGGGCTCACAGATACGCAGTATTTT.

This clone was recorded only once. The V and J genes are TRBV7-8 and TRBJ1-6, with D possibly matching TRBD1 (5 bases). Between the trimmed V and J ends, which lost 1 base and 7 bases, there was a span of 17 bases. Per germline, CDR1 SGHVS and CDR2 FQNEAQ. CDR3 size: 17 residues. The CDR3 bases are TGTGCCAGCAGCTTAGTTAGACAGTCGACGAAAAATTCACCCCTCCACTTT. This encodes CASSLVRQSTKNSPLHF. Filled out from reference TRBV7-8 and TRBJ1-6, the complete variable domain reads GAGVSQSPRYKVAKRGQDVALRCDPISGHVSLFWYQQALGQGPEFLTYFQNEAQLDKSGLPSDRFFAERPEGSVSTLKIQRTQQEDSAVYLCASSLVRQSTKNSPLHFGNGTRLTVT.

This clone has just one count. The V call is TRBV5-5, the J call TRBJ1-2, with TRBD1 matching 8 bases. The CDR3 runs to 14 residues. V lost 4 bases and J lost 3; bases outside the gene matches: 5. From germline, CDR1 is SGHKS and CDR2 YYEKEE (reference sequence). CDR3 coding DNA: TGTGCCAGCAGCCCCGGGACAGGTCACTATGGCTACACCTTC. This gives the protein CASSPGTGHYGYTF.

This chain's CDR3 is CASSLLGTGELFF. The CDR3 region has the DNA TGTGCCAGCAGCCTCCTCGGGACCGGGGAGCTGTTTTTT. The chain employs TRBV28 and TRBJ2-2; D ambiguous. V was pared by 6 bases and J by 5 bases, with 10 bases between. Germline values: CDR1 MDHEN, CDR2 SYDVKM. CDR3 length: 13 amino acids.

V usage is TRBV19 and J usage is TRBJ2-1; 8 nucleotides align to TRBD2. The CDR3 spans 16 residues. Germline V gene sequence: CDR1 LNHDA, CDR2 SQIVND (reference sequence). J gave up 4 bases and V 7 bases, and 12 bases lay outside the gene matches. CDR3 region: CASTGGDLLGYNEQFF. The CDR3, as DNA: TGTGCCAGTACCGGGGGGGATCTACTAGGTTACAATGAGCAGTTCTTC. The complete variable domain, with remaining parts taken from reference TRBV19 and TRBJ2-1, reads DGGITQSPKYLFRKEGQNVTLSCEQNLNHDAMYWYRQDPGQGLRLIYYSQIVNDFQKGDIAEGYSVSREKKESFPLTVTSAQKNPTAFYLCASTGGDLLGYNEQFFGPGTRLTVL.

The chain joins TRBV28 to TRBJ1-2, with D hard to call. Germline V gives CDR1 MDHEN, CDR2 SYDVKM. V gave up 5 bases and J gave up 8 bases, with 21 bases separating them. This CDR3 has 15 amino acids. The CDR3 sequence is CASSEGRSWSGGYTF. CDR3 nucleotide sequence: TGTGCCAGCAGTGAAGGGAGGAGTTGGTCTGGCGGCTACACCTTC.

This rearrangement joins TRBV3-1 (or the pseudogene TRBV3-2) to TRBJ2-5; 12 bases line up with TRBD2. J was trimmed by 13 bases and V by 2 bases; bases with no gene match: 8. The CDR3 has 14 amino acids. The germline V gene has CDR1 LGHDT and CDR2 YNNKEL (reference sequence). The CDR3 region is CASSQLAGGLYPYF. In DNA form, the CDR3 reads TGTGCCAGCAGCCAACTAGCGGGAGGGCTTTATCCGTACTTC.

The CDR3 nucleotides are TGTGCCAGTAGTACCCATAGCGGTCTGGGCTACACCTTC. Translated: CASSTHSGLGYTF. The chain recombines TRBV19 with TRBJ1-2, with no clear D. This CDR3 contains 13 residues. The ends were cut back, 4 bases at V and 8 bases at J, with 14 bases in the middle. The germline CDR1 and CDR2 sequences are LNHDA and SQIVND (reference sequence).

This clone has just a few counts. The gene calls are TRBV6-5 and TRBJ1-6; D is unresolved. V was pared by 6 bases and J by 4 bases, with 10 bases between. The CDR3 has 14 residues. Germline CDR1 is MNHEY and CDR2 is SVGAGI. The CDR3, as DNA: TGTGCCAGCAGGGGCAGCAAATATAATTCACCCCTCCACTTT. Translating gives CASRGSKYNSPLHF.

The V call is TRBV21-1, the J call TRBJ1-2; the DNA was not used to check the table's D call, TRBD1. TRBV21-1 is given as a pseudogene. This CDR3 spans 13 amino acids. CDR3 nucleotides: TGTGCCAGCAGCCGGGACAGTGTAGATGGCTACACCTTC. Its translation: CASSRDSVDGYTF.

To note about this clone: The germline gene is not matched at one end of the junction; a read error may be the cause. This chain connects TRBV9 to TRBJ1-6, with D tentatively TRBD1 (6 bases). Germline CDR1 SGDLS, CDR2 YYNGEE. This CDR3 is built from 17 residues. The DNA for the CDR3 is TGTGCCAGCAGCGTAGATCCAGGGGAGTCCTACAATTCACCCCTCCACTTT. It translates to CASSVDPGESYNSPLHF.

This chain links TRBV6-2 or TRBV6-3 with TRBJ2-6; the D gene is possibly TRBD2 (5 bases). Germline CDR1 is MNHEY and CDR2 is SVGEGT. This CDR3 has 16 amino acids. V lost 0 bases and J 1 base, leaving 7 bases between the germline ends. The DNA of the CDR3 is TGTGCCAGCAGTTACTCGAGAGGGTCTGGGGCCAACGTCCTGACTTTC. Its protein is CASSYSRGSGANVLTF.

The rearrangement joins TRBV6-5 to TRBJ2-7, with 7 nucleotides matching TRBD1. Trimming at V came to 8 bases and at J to 9 bases, leaving 10 bases not matched to a gene. CDR3 length: 12 residues. The V gene's germline CDR1 is MNHEY and CDR2 SVGAGI. CDR3 DNA sequence: TGTGCCAGCGGCAGACAGGGCGGCTGGCAGTACTTC. Its protein product is CASGRQGGWQYF.

V is TRBV4-1 and J is TRBJ1-6; 9 bases line up with TRBD1. With V trimmed by 6 bases and J by 4 bases, 4 bases remained unmatched. The CDR3 has 15 residues. Per germline, CDR1 MGHRA and CDR2 YSYEKL. The CDR3 is CASSGTGIYNSPLHF. In DNA, the CDR3 is TGCGCCAGCAGTGGGACAGGGATTTATAATTCACCCCTCCACTTT.

The chain recombines TRBV5-1 with TRBJ2-7; 7 bases align to TRBD1. This CDR3 contains 16 residues. Germline CDR1 reads SGHRS; CDR2 reads YFSETQ. After removal of 1 base from V and 0 bases from J, the junction contained 7 bases not matched to a gene. CDR3: CASSLRVAGGSYEQYF. As DNA, the CDR3 is TGCGCCAGCAGCTTGCGGGTGGCAGGGGGCTCCTACGAGCAGTACTTC.

This chain's CDR3 is CASRPSGPDEKLFF. The CDR3 DNA reads TGTGCCAGCAGACCCAGCGGGCCGGATGAAAAACTGTTTTTT. The rearrangement uses TRBV28 and TRBJ1-4; no reliable D call. CDR1 and CDR2 from the germline V gene are MDHEN and SYDVKM. Deletions cut 6 bases from V and 6 bases from J, with 14 bases between. CDR3 size: 14 residues.

The V gene is TRBV18, the J gene TRBJ1-1, with 9 positions matching TRBD1. Trimming took 1 base from V and 0 from J; bases not matched to a gene: 9. Germline V lookup: CDR1 KGHSH, CDR2 LQKENI. The length of the CDR3 is 18 residues. The CDR3 loop reads CASSPQMTGGSMNTEAFF. The CDR3 region has the DNA TGTGCCAGCTCACCACAAATGACAGGGGGATCAATGAACACTGAAGCTTTCTTT.